This T cell receptor beta chain was profiled in a study of T cell responses to AZD1222 COVID-19 vaccine. Analyses pooled second doses at about 4 or about 12 weeks. Study results and caveats: Repertoire sampling was restricted to post-peak T cell response timepoints.

Germline V gene data show CDR1 as ENHRY and CDR2 as SYGVKD. CDR3 length: 15 amino acids. V lost 4 bases, J lost 4 bases, and 14 bases lay in between. On this clone itself: Its matching antigen is unknown.

Profiling relied on immunoSEQ multiplex PCR, and the TCRdb table lists in-frame clones only, not all of them. The profile covers roughly 110,000 clones, with over 80% appearing a single time and approximately 9.3% taken by the ten largest. This sequence joins TRBV10-3 and TRBJ1-3; D gene unclear. The material sequenced was peripheral blood, taken 28 days after the second AZD1222 dose. The TCR sequence derives from an adult who received the AZD1222 COVID-19 vaccine. The CDR3 region is CAISVDRSGGNTIYF. CDR3 nucleotide sequence: TGTGCCATCAGTGTTGACCGCTCGGGAGGAAACACCATATATTTT.